The count of the clone carrying this T cell receptor (beta chain) is one. Its antigen remains unknown. Germline V gene lookup returns CDR1 GTSNPN and CDR2 SVGIG (reference sequence). This CDR3 is built from 16 residues. J gave up 8 bases and V 2 bases, and 9 bases lay outside the gene matches. This entry is derived from a study of cytomegalovirus exposure and HLA in healthy donors. Overall study results and limits: Immune exposure was documented only through CMV serostatus. Presence/absence comparisons presumed near-even sequencing depth among donors.

Primers for the PCR totalled 60 Vbeta and 13 Jbeta. Assay used: immunoSEQ multiplex PCR; TCRdb lists only in-frame clones, some missing. The sample comprises 200,000 to 250,000 clones, roughly 80% of which are singletons, and 0.2% to 0.25% rests with the top ten. The receptor was derived from a girl aged 2 to 9 in good health and CMV-seronegative. The sample comprised PBMCs. V and J are TRBV30 and TRBJ2-1; TRBD2 agrees at 13 bases. In DNA, the CDR3 is TGTGCCTGGAGTCCACAACTAGCGGGAGGGCGGTATGAGCAGTTCTTC. It codes for CAWSPQLAGGRYEQFF.